These 31 T cell receptor beta chains originate from one sample sequenced in a study of Graves' ophthalmopathy and Graves' hyperthyroidism. Beta-chain TCR CDR3 regions were amplified from RNA transcripts. Second-round multiplex PCR came after a first-round RT-PCR that employed HTBI primers. TCRdb fed the multiplex PCR reads into MiXCR, producing one record per CDR3 protein. The profile shows over a million distinct CDR3 sequences, less than 45% of them singletons. Sequenced sample: peripheral blood or thyroid tissue (not recorded which). These receptors all come from an adult man with Graves' hyperthyroidism.

The rearrangement joins TRBV15 to TRBJ1-5; maybe TRBD1 (5 bases). The CDR3 spans 16 residues. Between the trimmed V and J ends, which lost 3 bases and 6 bases, there was a span of 18 bases. The germline V gene has CDR1 LNHNV and CDR2 YYDKDF (reference sequence). CDR3 nucleotide sequence: TGTGCCACCAGCAGGTCAGGACAATCGGGGAGTCAGCCCCAGCATTTT. This gives the protein CATSRSGQSGSQPQHF.

This clonotype was observed many times. The chain links TRBV7-2 to TRBJ2-5; the D is unclear. This CDR3 region has 15 residues. Trimming removed 5 bases at V and 5 bases at J, with 18 bases between. Germline V lookup: CDR1 SGHTA, CDR2 FQGNSA. In nucleotides, the CDR3 is TGTGCCAGCAGCCCGAGGTCCCCCTTCGGGGAGACCCAGTACTTC. It is translated as CASSPRSPFGETQYF.

The genes are TRBV10-3 and TRBJ2-5; possible D gene TRBD2, 5 bases. This CDR3 has 11 residues. Per germline, CDR1 ENHRY and CDR2 SYGVKD. V lost 8 bases and J lost 4, with 8 bases in between. The CDR3 DNA reads as TGTGCCATCGGGAGCCCAGAGACCCAGTACTTC. It encodes CAIGSPETQYF.

The CDR3 nucleotides are TGTGCCAGCACAGGGGAGGGGTCCTACGAGCAGTACTTC. The encoded protein is CASTGEGSYEQYF. V usage is TRBV7-2 and J usage is TRBJ2-7; TRBD2 is a possible D gene (7 bases). This CDR3 is 13 amino acids long. V gave up 7 bases and J gave up 1 base, with 11 bases separating them. Looked up from germline, CDR1 is SGHTA and CDR2 is FQGNSA. Full variable domain (missing parts from reference TRBV7-2 and TRBJ2-7): GAGVSQSPSNKVTEKGKDVELRCDPISGHTALYWYRQSLGQGLEFLIYFQGNSAPDKSGLPSDRFSAERTGGSVSTLTIQRTQQEDSAVYLCASTGEGSYEQYFGPGTRLTVT.

This clonotype was found many times. This sequence joins TRBV2 and TRBJ2-7; either TRBD1 or TRBD2 may fit D (5 bases each). Between the trimmed V and J ends, which lost 4 bases and 3 bases, there was a span of 10 bases. Germline CDR1 and CDR2: SNHLY and FYNNEI. The CDR3 is made up of 13 amino acids. The CDR3 nucleotides read TGTGCCAGCAGTGGGGACGGTATCTACGAGCAGTACTTC. This sequence encodes CASSGDGIYEQYF.

In the case of this clonotype: Germline and junction disagree at one end, which may indicate a read error. The rearrangement joins TRBV2 to TRBJ2-7; D call uncertain. Germline V gene sequence: CDR1 SNHLY, CDR2 FYNNEI. The CDR3 is made up of 14 amino acids. The CDR3, as DNA: TGTGCCAGCTCCTTGTCAGGCAGCTCCTGCGAGCAGTACTTC. It yields the protein CASSLSGSSCEQYF.

The V call is TRBV9, the J call TRBJ1-3; no reliable D call. This CDR3 is built from 15 residues. Trimming left V 0 bases short and J 3 bases short, with 10 bases between. CDR1 is SGDLS and CDR2 is YYNGEE in the germline V gene. For the CDR3, the DNA is TGTGCCAGCAGCGTAGCTCTTACAGATGGAAACACCATATATTTT. Translation: CASSVALTDGNTIYF.

This clonotype was observed many times. V gene TRBV9 combines with J gene TRBJ2-5, with D perhaps TRBD2 (6 bases). With 0 bases removed from V and 5 bases from J, the gap between germline ends came to 14 bases. Per the germline V gene, CDR1 is SGDLS and CDR2 is YYNGEE. The CDR3 has 15 amino acids. The CDR3 sequence: CASSVDTGAGETQYF. The CDR3 DNA is TGTGCCAGCAGCGTAGACACGGGAGCAGGGGAGACCCAGTACTTC.

The chain uses TRBV7-3 and TRBJ1-1; 7 nucleotides agree with TRBD1. Germline values: CDR1 SGHTA, CDR2 FQGTGA. There are 17 residues in the CDR3. V lost 5 bases and J lost 6; bases outside the gene matches: 18. DNA for the CDR3: TGTGCCAGCAGCATCTCACTCGACAGGGCCTTGGACGCTGAAGCTTTCTTT. The encoded protein is CASSISLDRALDAEAFF.

This clonotype was detected many times. This chain connects TRBV5-1 to TRBJ1-2; D not resolved. CDR1 is SGHRS and CDR2 is YFSETQ in the germline V gene. V lost 4 bases and J 7 bases, leaving 17 bases between the germline ends. The CDR3 runs to 14 residues. CDR3 bases: TGCGCCAGCAGCACCGGACGGGATAGCTCTGGCTACACCTTC. Its protein is CASSTGRDSSGYTF.

The rearrangement uses TRBV5-1 and TRBJ2-7; TRBD1 agrees at 9 bases. The V gene end was trimmed by 4 bases and the J gene end by 3 bases; junction bases not matched to a gene: 8. There are 15 residues in the CDR3. The germline gives CDR1 SGHRS, CDR2 YFSETQ. The DNA of the CDR3 is TGCGCCAGCAGCCAAACCCCGACAGGGGGCTACGAGCAGTACTTC. This encodes CASSQTPTGGYEQYF.

The table lists this clonotype with a few counts. This chain uses TRBV6-5 with TRBJ2-7, with no clear D. CDR3 length: 16 amino acids. Germline CDR1 and CDR2: MNHEY and SVGAGI. V was shortened by 0 bases and J by 2 bases, with 14 bases between the two germline ends. The CDR3 DNA follows: TGTGCCAGCAGTTACTCGCTTCTCGACCGAGCCTACGAGCAGTACTTC. Protein product: CASSYSLLDRAYEQYF.

V is TRBV7-2 and J is TRBJ2-5; D gene uncertain. The J call is uncertain, as TRBJ2-3 better fits the DNA end. Per the germline V gene, CDR1 is SGHTA and CDR2 is FQGNSA. The CDR3 is made up of 11 amino acids. The CDR3 nucleotides read TGTGCCAGCAGCTTAGGGGCACTACAGTATTTT. Amino acid sequence: CASSLGALQYF.

V usage is TRBV12-3 or TRBV12-4 and J usage is TRBJ2-5; 7 bases align to TRBD2. There are 17 residues in the CDR3. Losses at the gene ends were 2 bases for V and 2 bases for J; bases not matched to a gene: 11. The CDR3 coding sequence is TGTGCCAGCAGTTTAAGCCGTGGACTAGTTGCTCAAGAGACCCAGTACTTC. Amino acids: CASSLSRGLVAQETQYF.

Of note for this clonotype: Being one base from a much bigger clone, this may be a read error. This rearrangement joins TRBV29-1 to TRBJ2-5, with unresolved D. The CDR3 runs 12 residues. CDR1 and CDR2 from the germline V gene are SQVTM and ANQGSEA. CDR3 bases: TGCAGCGATGAAGAATATGGGGAGACCCAGTACTTC. Translated, it gives CSDEEYGETQYF.

This clonotype was observed at least ten times. The rearrangement links TRBV7-2 to TRBJ2-5; 8 nucleotides agree with TRBD1. The CDR3 contains 17 residues. Trimming took 1 base from V and 3 from J; bases not matched to a gene: 10. CDR1 is SGHTA, CDR2 FQGNSA, per germline. The CDR3 loop is CASSLDGTGGTKETQYF. The CDR3 DNA sequence: TGTGCCAGCAGCTTAGATGGCACAGGGGGAACGAAAGAGACCCAGTACTTC. Filled out from reference TRBV7-2 and TRBJ2-5, the complete variable domain reads GAGVSQSPSNKVTEKGKDVELRCDPISGHTALYWYRQSLGQGLEFLIYFQGNSAPDKSGLPSDRFSAERTGGSVSTLTIQRTQQEDSAVYLCASSLDGTGGTKETQYFGPGTRLLVL.

Comment on this clonotype: A read error is possible here, since a much larger clone lies one base away. The V and J genes are TRBV7-2 and TRBJ2-7; tentatively, D is TRBD2 (7 bases). This CDR3 spans 14 amino acids. Germline-derived CDR1 and CDR2 are SGHTA and FQGNSA. CDR3 DNA sequence: TGTGCCGGCAGCTTGCGGGGGCTCCCCTACGAGCAGTACTTC. Residues: CAGSLRGLPYEQYF. Complete variable domain (other parts from reference TRBV7-2 and TRBJ2-7): GAGVSQSPSNKVTEKGKDVELRCDPISGHTALYWYRQSLGQGLEFLIYFQGNSAPDKSGLPSDRFSAERTGGSVSTLTIQRTQQEDSAVYLCAGSLRGLPYEQYFGPGTRLTVT.

This clonotype was seen a single time. The missing conserved phenylalanine or tryptophan at the end of this CDR3 makes a read error likely. It is unclear where the CDR3 begins or ends on the DNA, so no DNA is shown, and the CDR3 is as TCRdb lists it. V is TRBV7-8 and J is TRBJ2-7; the D call TRBD1 from the table was never checked on the DNA. Including both end residues, the CDR3 is 9 amino acids long. CDR1 and CDR2 (germline): SGHVS, FQNEAQ. The chain's CDR3 is CASSYHRRT.

The chain couples TRBV6-4 to TRBJ1-1, with a possible D match to TRBD1 (5 bases). The V and J ends lost 6 bases and 10 bases respectively, with 15 bases between them. Germline-derived CDR1 and CDR2 are MRHNA and SNTAGT. The CDR3 runs to 12 residues. DNA for the CDR3: TGTGCCAGCAGCCAAAGGGACGGTGGAGCTTTCTTT. Its translation is CASSQRDGGAFF.

V is TRBV19 and J is TRBJ1-1, with 8 bases identical to TRBD1. CDR1 is LNHDA and CDR2 is SQIVND in the germline V gene (reference sequence). Trimming at V came to 5 bases and at J to 1 base, leaving 12 bases not matched to a gene. The length of the CDR3 is 17 residues. The CDR3 coding sequence is TGTGCCAGTAGTGGCGACAGGGGTGGTTCTTGGAACACTGAAGCTTTCTTT. It translates to CASSGDRGGSWNTEAFF.

The chain employs TRBV2 and TRBJ1-5; D remains unclear. The CDR3 runs 15 residues. V was pared by 8 bases and J by 5 bases, with 19 bases between. The germline CDR1 and CDR2 sequences are SNHLY and FYNNEI. The CDR3 spells CASRYEYQTDQPQHF. CDR3 nucleotides: TGTGCCAGCCGTTACGAATACCAAACGGATCAGCCCCAGCATTTT.

This clonotype was seen a handful of times. The rearrangement uses TRBV20-1 and TRBJ2-7; the match to TRBD2 covers 7 bases. The CDR3 runs to 13 residues. Germline CDR1 DFQATT, CDR2 SNEGSKA (reference sequence). The junction had 8 bases not matched to a gene; V was cut back by 5 bases and J by 4 bases. The CDR3: CSALPAGYYEQYF. CDR3 sequence (DNA): TGCAGTGCTCTACCAGCGGGATATTACGAGCAGTACTTC.

This clonotype was detected many times. This CDR3 is CSVDLPAVKSNSPLHF. CDR3 DNA: TGCAGCGTTGACCTACCCGCGGTAAAATCGAATTCACCCCTCCACTTT. The J gene is TRBJ1-6, the V gene TRBV29-1; D is unresolved. The CDR3 consists of 16 residues. Germline assignment: CDR1 SQVTM and CDR2 ANQGSEA. V was shortened by 3 bases and J by 7 bases, with 19 bases between the two germline ends.

On this clonotype itself: Just one base apart from a much larger clone, this may be a read error. CDR3 sequence (DNA): TGTGCCAGCAGCCCGACAGGGTGGCAGCCCCAGCATTTT. Translated: CASSPTGWQPQHF. V usage is TRBV6-5 and J usage is TRBJ1-5; TRBD1 matches 7 bases. V was pared by 6 bases and J by 7 bases, with 6 bases of the junction left unmatched. The CDR3 runs to 13 residues. Germline V gene data show CDR1 as MNHEY and CDR2 as SVGAGI.

The chain carries TRBV10-3 and TRBJ1-2; TRBD1 is a possible D gene (6 bases). Germline V gene sequence: CDR1 ENHRY, CDR2 SYGVKD. V dropped 6 bases and J dropped 8 bases, with 16 bases sitting between them. This CDR3 region has 13 residues. The CDR3 sequence: CAIRAGAGDGYTF. CDR3 coding DNA: TGTGCCATCAGGGCGGGGGCGGGGGACGGCTACACCTTC.

As regards this clonotype: Since a much larger clone is just one base distant, this may be a read error. The genes are TRBV7-2 and TRBJ2-5, with D perhaps TRBD2 (6 bases). In germline, CDR1 is SGHTA, CDR2 FQGNSA. This CDR3 is 16 amino acids long. CDR3 protein: CASSASAPTRRETQNF. DNA for the CDR3: TGTGCCAGCAGCGCAAGCGCCCCGACTAGACGGGAGACCCAGAACTTC.

The rearrangement joins TRBV10-2 to TRBJ2-7; 9 bases are a match to TRBD1. Looked up from germline, CDR1 is WSHSY and CDR2 is SAAADI. Losses at the gene ends were 3 bases for V and 5 bases for J; bases not matched to a gene: 8. The CDR3 runs 15 residues. For the CDR3, the DNA is TGCGCCAGCAGTGACTCCGGGACAGGGTTAAACGAGCAGTACTTC. Translation gives CASSDSGTGLNEQYF.

This clonotype occurred many times. V gene TRBV15 combines with J gene TRBJ2-7; D possibly matches TRBD1 or TRBD2 (5 bases each). V gave up 5 bases and J gave up 1 base, with 15 bases separating them. The CDR3 is 15 residues long. Germline V CDR1 and CDR2: LNHNV, YYDKDF (reference sequence). The CDR3 DNA reads TGTGCCACCAGCCGGGGCGGGCAGGGATCCTACGAGCAGTACTTC. Amino acids: CATSRGGQGSYEQYF.

The V call is TRBV9, the J call TRBJ2-5, with D possibly being TRBD1 (6 bases). The ends were cut back, 6 bases at V and 5 bases at J, with 14 bases in the middle. Germline V gene lookup returns CDR1 SGDLS and CDR2 YYNGEE. CDR3 length: 13 amino acids. The CDR3 DNA reads as TGTGCCAGCATCGGACAGAGAGTGGAGACCCAGTACTTC. Its translation is CASIGQRVETQYF.

This clonotype was detected many times. The chain employs TRBV7-2 and TRBJ1-6; D ambiguous. The V gene lost 1 base and the J gene lost 5 bases, with 9 bases spanning the gap. The CDR3 contains 15 residues. Germline CDR1 is SGHTA and CDR2 is FQGNSA. CDR3 in DNA: TGTGCCAGCAGCTTAGGCAATCAAAATAATTCACCCCTCCACTTT. This encodes CASSLGNQNNSPLHF.

The sample holds a few counts of this clonotype. The chain is built from TRBV4-3 and TRBJ1-6, with unresolved D. Germline CDR1 and CDR2: LGHNA and YSLEER. With 3 bases removed from V and 8 bases from J, the gap between germline ends came to 17 bases. The length of the CDR3 is 16 residues. The CDR3 bases are TGCGCCAGCAGCCAGGTTCAAAGGCGGATGGATTCACCCCTCCACTTT. This encodes CASSQVQRRMDSPLHF.